This T cell receptor (beta chain) was sequenced during a study of blood T cell repertoires in COVID-19. About the study: COVID-19 samples from acute and convalescent phases originated in the United States, Italy and Spain. PBMCs, B-cell-depleted T cells, or T cells were the source of the cDNA or gDNA that made up the material.

This CDR3 comprises 13 residues. Germline assignment: CDR1 SGHRS and CDR2 YFSETQ. V was shortened by 4 bases and J by 8 bases, with 12 bases between the two germline ends. Only in-frame clones appear in the TCRdb table, and some are missing; sequencing was by immunoSEQ multiplex PCR. The sample includes fewer than 75,000 clones, over 85% of them seen just once. The TCR comes from a man in his 60s with acute or convalescent COVID-19. The rearrangement uses TRBV5-1 and TRBJ2-2; a possible D gene is TRBD2 (5 bases). Specimen: peripheral blood. The CDR3 sequence is CASSDFGEGELFF. The DNA for the CDR3 is TGCGCCAGCAGCGACTTTGGGGAGGGGGAGCTGTTTTTT.